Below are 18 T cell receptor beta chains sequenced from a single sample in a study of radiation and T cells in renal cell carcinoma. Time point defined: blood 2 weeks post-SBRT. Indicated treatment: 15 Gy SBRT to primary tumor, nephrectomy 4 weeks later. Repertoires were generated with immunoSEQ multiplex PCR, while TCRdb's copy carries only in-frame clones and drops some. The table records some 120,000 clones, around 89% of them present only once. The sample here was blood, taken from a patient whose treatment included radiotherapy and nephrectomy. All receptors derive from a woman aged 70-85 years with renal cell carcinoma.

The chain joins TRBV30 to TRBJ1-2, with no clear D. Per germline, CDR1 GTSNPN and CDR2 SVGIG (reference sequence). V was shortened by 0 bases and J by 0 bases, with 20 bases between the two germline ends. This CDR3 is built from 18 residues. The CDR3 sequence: CAWSVENRALLPNYGYTF. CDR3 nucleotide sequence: TGTGCCTGGAGTGTAGAAAACCGTGCGCTCCTTCCTAACTATGGCTACACCTTC.

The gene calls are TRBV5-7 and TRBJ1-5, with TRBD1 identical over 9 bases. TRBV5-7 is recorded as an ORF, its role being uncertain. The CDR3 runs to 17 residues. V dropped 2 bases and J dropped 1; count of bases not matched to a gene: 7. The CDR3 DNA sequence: TGTGCCAGCAGCTTCGGACAGGGGAGAGGAAGCAATCAGCCCCAGCATTTT. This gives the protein CASSFGQGRGSNQPQHF.

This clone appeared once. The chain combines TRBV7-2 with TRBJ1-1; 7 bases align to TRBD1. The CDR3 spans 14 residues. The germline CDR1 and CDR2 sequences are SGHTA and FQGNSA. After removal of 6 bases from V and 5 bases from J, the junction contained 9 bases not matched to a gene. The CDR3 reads CASRQGTGGTEAFF. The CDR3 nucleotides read TGTGCCAGCAGACAGGGGACGGGGGGAACTGAAGCTTTCTTT. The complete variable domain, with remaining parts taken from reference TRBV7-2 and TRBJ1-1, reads GAGVSQSPSNKVTEKGKDVELRCDPISGHTALYWYRQSLGQGLEFLIYFQGNSAPDKSGLPSDRFSAERTGGSVSTLTIQRTQQEDSAVYLCASRQGTGGTEAFFGQGTRLTVV.

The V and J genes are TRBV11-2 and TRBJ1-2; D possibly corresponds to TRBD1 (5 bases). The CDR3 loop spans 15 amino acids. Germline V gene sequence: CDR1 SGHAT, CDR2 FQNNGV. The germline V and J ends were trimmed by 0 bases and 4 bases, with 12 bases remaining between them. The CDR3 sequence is CASSLDPAGSYGYTF. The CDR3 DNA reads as TGTGCCAGCAGCTTAGATCCGGCAGGGAGCTATGGCTACACCTTC.

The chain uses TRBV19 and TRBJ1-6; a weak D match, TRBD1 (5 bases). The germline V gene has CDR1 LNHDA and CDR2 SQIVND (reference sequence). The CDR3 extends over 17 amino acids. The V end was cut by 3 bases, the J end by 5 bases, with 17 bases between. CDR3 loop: CASSMGPFFGDNSPLHF. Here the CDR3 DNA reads TGTGCCAGTAGTATGGGACCGTTCTTTGGGGATAATTCACCCCTCCACTTT.

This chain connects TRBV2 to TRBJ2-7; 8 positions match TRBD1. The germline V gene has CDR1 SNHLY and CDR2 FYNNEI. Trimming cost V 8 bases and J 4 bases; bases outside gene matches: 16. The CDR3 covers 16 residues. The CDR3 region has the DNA TGTGCCAGCTTAAGACAGGGGAAGGTTATGGGGTACGAGCAGTACTTC. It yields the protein CASLRQGKVMGYEQYF.

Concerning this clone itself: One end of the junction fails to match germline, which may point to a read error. The CDR3 bases are TGTGCTAGCAGCTACCTCGGGGGGTCTCAAGAGACCCAGTACTTC. Translation gives CASSYLGGSQETQYF. The gene calls are TRBV7-7 and TRBJ2-5, with 7 bases matching TRBD2. Germline lookup yields CDR1 SSHAT and CDR2 FNYEAQ (reference sequence). The CDR3 consists of 15 residues.

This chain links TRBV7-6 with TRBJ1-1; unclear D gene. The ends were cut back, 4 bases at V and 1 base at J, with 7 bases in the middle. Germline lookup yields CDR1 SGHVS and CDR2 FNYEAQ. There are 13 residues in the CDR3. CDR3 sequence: CASSSLGNTEAFF. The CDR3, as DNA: TGTGCCAGCAGCTCTCTTGGGAACACTGAAGCTTTCTTT.

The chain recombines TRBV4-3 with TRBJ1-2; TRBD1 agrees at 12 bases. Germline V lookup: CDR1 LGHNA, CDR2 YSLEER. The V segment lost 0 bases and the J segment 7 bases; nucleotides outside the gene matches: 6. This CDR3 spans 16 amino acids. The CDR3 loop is CASSQDLGTGGFGYTF. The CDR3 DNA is TGCGCCAGCAGCCAAGATCTGGGGACAGGGGGCTTTGGCTACACCTTC.

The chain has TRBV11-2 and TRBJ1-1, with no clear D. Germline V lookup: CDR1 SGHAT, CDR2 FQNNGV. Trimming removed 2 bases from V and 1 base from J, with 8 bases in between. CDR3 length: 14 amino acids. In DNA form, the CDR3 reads TGTGCCAGCAGCTTACATATAGGGAACACTGAAGCTTTCTTT. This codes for CASSLHIGNTEAFF.

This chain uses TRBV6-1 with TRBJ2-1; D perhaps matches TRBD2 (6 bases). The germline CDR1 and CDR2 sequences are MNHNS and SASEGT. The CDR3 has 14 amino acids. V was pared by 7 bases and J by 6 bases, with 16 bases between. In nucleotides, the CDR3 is TGTGCCAGCATACCGGGACCGGGGGTCAATGAGCAGTTCTTC. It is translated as CASIPGPGVNEQFF.

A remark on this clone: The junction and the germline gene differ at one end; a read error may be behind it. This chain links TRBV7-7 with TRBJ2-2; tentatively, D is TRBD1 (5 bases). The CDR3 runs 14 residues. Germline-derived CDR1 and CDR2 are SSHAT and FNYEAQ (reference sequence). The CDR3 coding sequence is TGTGCTAGCAGCGTCGACAGGAACACCGGGGAGCTGTTTTTT. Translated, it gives CASSVDRNTGELFF.

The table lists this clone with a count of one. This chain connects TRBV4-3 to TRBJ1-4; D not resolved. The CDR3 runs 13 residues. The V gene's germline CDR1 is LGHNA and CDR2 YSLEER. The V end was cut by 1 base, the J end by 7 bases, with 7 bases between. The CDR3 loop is CASSQVGTEKLFF. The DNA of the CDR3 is TGCGCCAGCAGCCAAGTCGGAACTGAAAAACTGTTTTTT.

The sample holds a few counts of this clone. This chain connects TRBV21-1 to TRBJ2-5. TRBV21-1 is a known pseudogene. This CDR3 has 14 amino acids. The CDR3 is CASSKTSRKETQYF. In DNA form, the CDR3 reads TGTGCCAGCAGCAAAACATCGCGAAAAGAGACCCAGTACTTC.

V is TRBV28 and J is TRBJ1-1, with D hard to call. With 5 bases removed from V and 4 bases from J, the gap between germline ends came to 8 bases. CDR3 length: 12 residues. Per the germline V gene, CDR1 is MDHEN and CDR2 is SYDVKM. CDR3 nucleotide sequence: TGTGCCAGCAGTCCCTGGCCCACTGAAGCTTTCTTT. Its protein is CASSPWPTEAFF. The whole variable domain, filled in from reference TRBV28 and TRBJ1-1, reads DVKVTQSSRYLVKRTGEKVFLECVQDMDHENMFWYRQDPGLGLRLIYFSYDVKMKEKGDIPEGYSVSREKKERFSLILESASTNQTSMYLCASSPWPTEAFFGQGTRLTVV.

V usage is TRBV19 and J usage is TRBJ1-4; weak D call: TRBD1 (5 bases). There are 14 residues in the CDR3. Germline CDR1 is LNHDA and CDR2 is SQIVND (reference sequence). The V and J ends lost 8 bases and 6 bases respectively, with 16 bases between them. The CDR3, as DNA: TGTGCCAGTTCCCGGACAAGACGAGATGAAAAACTGTTTTTT. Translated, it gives CASSRTRRDEKLFF.

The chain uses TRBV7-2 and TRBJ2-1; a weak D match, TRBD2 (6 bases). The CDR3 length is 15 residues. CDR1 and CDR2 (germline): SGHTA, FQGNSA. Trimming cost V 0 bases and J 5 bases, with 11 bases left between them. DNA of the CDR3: TGTGCCAGCAGCTTAGCTTATGGGGGGAACAATGAGCAGTTCTTC. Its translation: CASSLAYGGNNEQFF.

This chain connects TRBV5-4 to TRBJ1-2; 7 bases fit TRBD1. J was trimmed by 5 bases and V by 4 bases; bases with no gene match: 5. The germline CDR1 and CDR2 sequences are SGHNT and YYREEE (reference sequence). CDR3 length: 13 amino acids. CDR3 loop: CASSPTGFYGYTF. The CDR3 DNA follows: TGTGCCAGCAGCCCGACAGGGTTTTATGGCTACACCTTC. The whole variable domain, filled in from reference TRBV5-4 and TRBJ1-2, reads ETGVTQSPTHLIKTRGQQVTLRCSSQSGHNTVSWYQQALGQGPQFIFQYYREEENGRGNFPPRFSGLQFPNYSSELNVNALELDDSALYLCASSPTGFYGYTFGSGTRLTVV.